One and the same sample provided the 13 T cell receptor beta chains below, sequenced in a study of T cells in Graves' hyperthyroidism and ophthalmopathy. Amplified TCR beta CDR3 regions came from RNA transcripts. In the first-round RT-PCR of the TCR CDR3, the HTBI primer set was used. MiXCR was run by TCRdb on the multiplex PCR reads, yielding one entry per CDR3 protein. The repertoire holds 730,000 or so distinct CDR3 sequences, with around 20% as singletons. Sequences were obtained from blood. The receptors were sampled from a woman between 50 and 59 years old with Graves' hyperthyroidism that later progressed to Graves' ophthalmopathy.

The V gene is TRBV29-1, the J gene TRBJ2-2, with D unresolved. The V end was cut by 7 bases, the J end by 1 base, with 10 bases between. The CDR3 loop spans 13 amino acids. Germline assignment: CDR1 SQVTM and CDR2 ANQGSEA. CDR3 coding DNA: TGCAGCGCTGACACCGAGAACACCGGGGAGCTGTTTTTT. This translates into CSADTENTGELFF.

This clonotype occurred many times. The genes are TRBV11-1 and TRBJ2-6; tentatively, D is TRBD2 (5 bases). This CDR3 has 16 amino acids. Trimming cost V 1 base and J 2 bases, with 9 bases left between them. CDR1 and CDR2 (germline): SGHAT, FQDESV (reference sequence). Written as DNA, the CDR3 is TGTGCCAGCAGCTTAGGGTCGGGGACTGGGGCCAACGTCCTGACTTTC. Translated: CASSLGSGTGANVLTF.

This clonotype has just a few counts. J is TRBJ1-4 and V is TRBV7-2; D may be TRBD1 (5 bases). V shed 0 bases and J shed 8 bases, with 13 bases lying between them. Germline V gives CDR1 SGHTA, CDR2 FQGNSA. CDR3 length equals 15 residues. This CDR3 reads CASSLAVGGWEKLFF. CDR3 in DNA: TGTGCCAGCAGCTTAGCTGTGGGGGGGTGGGAAAAACTGTTTTTT. Filled out from reference TRBV7-2 and TRBJ1-4, the complete variable domain reads GAGVSQSPSNKVTEKGKDVELRCDPISGHTALYWYRQSLGQGLEFLIYFQGNSAPDKSGLPSDRFSAERTGGSVSTLTIQRTQQEDSAVYLCASSLAVGGWEKLFFGSGTQLSVL.

This sequence joins TRBV6-1 and TRBJ1-1; 10 bases agree with TRBD1. The CDR3 totals 15 residues. With 6 bases clipped from V and 2 bases from J, the junction kept 6 bases outside the gene matches. Germline loops: CDR1 MNHNS, CDR2 SASEGT. CDR3 loop: CASSLDRGDNTEAFF. The CDR3 coding sequence is TGTGCCAGCAGCCTGGACAGGGGGGATAACACTGAAGCTTTCTTT.

V gene TRBV15 combines with J gene TRBJ1-2; D unclear. Germline CDR1 is LNHNV and CDR2 is YYDKDF (reference sequence). V gave up 1 base and J gave up 7 bases, with 7 bases separating them. The CDR3 is 12 amino acids. CDR3 sequence: CATSRGGSGYTF. In DNA form, the CDR3 reads TGTGCCACCAGCAGAGGAGGGTCTGGCTACACCTTC.

This clonotype was seen a handful of times. The chain couples TRBV10-3 to TRBJ2-1; TRBD2 matches 7 bases. The CDR3 has 14 amino acids. The germline gives CDR1 ENHRY, CDR2 SYGVKD. J gave up 8 bases and V 2 bases, and 6 bases lay outside the gene matches. CDR3: CAISEETSQYEQFF. The CDR3 nucleotides read TGTGCCATCAGTGAGGAGACTAGCCAGTATGAGCAGTTCTTC.

The chain has TRBV3-1 and TRBJ1-2; D unclear. This CDR3 region has 14 residues. Germline V lookup: CDR1 LGHDT, CDR2 YNNKEL (reference sequence). Trimming shortened V by 0 bases and J by 4 bases, and 9 bases separated the two germline ends. CDR3 nucleotides: TGTGCCAGCAGCCAAGACGCAGCTGGCTATGGCTACACCTTC. Amino acid sequence: CASSQDAAGYGYTF.

The chain's CDR3 is CASIRGPVNTGELFF. The CDR3 DNA sequence: TGTGCCAGCATTAGGGGGCCGGTGAACACCGGGGAGCTGTTTTTT. This chain connects TRBV12-3 or TRBV12-4 to TRBJ2-2; 7 bases fit TRBD1. With V trimmed by 7 bases and J by 1 base, 6 bases remained unmatched. The CDR3 spans 15 residues.

This clonotype came up a few times. This chain connects TRBV5-1 to TRBJ1-1, with 10 bases aligning to TRBD1. V dropped 4 bases and J dropped 5; count of bases not matched to a gene: 5. CDR1 SGHRS and CDR2 YFSETQ come from the germline V gene. The CDR3 has 14 amino acids. CDR3 sequence reads: CASSVGTGVTEAFF. The CDR3 DNA reads TGCGCCAGCAGCGTCGGGACAGGGGTGACTGAAGCTTTCTTT.

The V and J genes are TRBV6-2 or TRBV6-3 and TRBJ2-7, with TRBD2 as a possible D gene (5 bases). Germline-derived CDR1 and CDR2 are MNHEY and SVGEGT. The CDR3 contains 18 residues. V lost 0 bases to trimming and J lost 0 bases, with 18 bases between them. The CDR3 nucleotides read TGTGCCAGCAGTTACTCGATAGAAATAGCGAGGAGCTCCTACGAGCAGTACTTC. Translated: CASSYSIEIARSSYEQYF.

This clonotype was counted only a few times. The CDR3 is CASSQVRGQGEETQYF. As DNA, the CDR3 is TGTGCCAGCAGCCAAGTCAGAGGCCAGGGGGAAGAGACCCAGTACTTC. This chain links TRBV3-1 with TRBJ2-5, with 7 bases fitting TRBD1. The CDR3 runs 16 residues. The germline CDR1 and CDR2 sequences are LGHDT and YNNKEL (reference sequence). With 1 base clipped from V and 3 bases from J, the junction kept 8 bases outside the gene matches.

The rearrangement joins TRBV5-1 to TRBJ2-5, with a tentative D call TRBD1 (5 bases). Germline CDR1 and CDR2: SGHRS and YFSETQ. With 7 bases removed from V and 2 bases from J, the gap between germline ends came to 15 bases. The CDR3 length is 14 residues. DNA of the CDR3: TGCGCCAGCCGACAGCAGAATAGTCAAGAGACCCAGTACTTC. Translating it yields CASRQQNSQETQYF.

A remark on this clonotype: This may arise from a read error, as a much more abundant clone is one base away. The rearrangement links TRBV11-2 to TRBJ1-2; D is unclear. Germline V gene lookup returns CDR1 SGHAT and CDR2 FQNNGV. Trimming pared 4 bases from V and 0 bases from J, leaving 15 bases between. This CDR3 is 16 amino acids long. The CDR3 bases are TGTGCCAGCAGCTCCCAGGCGGGCCCCGCTAACTATGGCTACACCTTC. Translating it yields CASSSQAGPANYGYTF.